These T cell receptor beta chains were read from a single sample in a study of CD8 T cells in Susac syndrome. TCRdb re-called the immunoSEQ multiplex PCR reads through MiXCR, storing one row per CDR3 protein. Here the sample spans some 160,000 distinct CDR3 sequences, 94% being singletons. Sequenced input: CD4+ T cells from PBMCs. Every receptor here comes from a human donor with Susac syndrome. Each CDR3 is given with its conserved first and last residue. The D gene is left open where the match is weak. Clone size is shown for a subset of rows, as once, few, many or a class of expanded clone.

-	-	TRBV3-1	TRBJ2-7	CASSQARGARGYEQYF	TGTGCCAGCAGCCAGGCCAGGGGCGCGAGGGGCTACGAGCAGTACTTC
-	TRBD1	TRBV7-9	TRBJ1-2	CASSPPGQEGYTF	TGTGCCAGCAGCCCTCCGGGACAGGAAGGCTACACCTTC
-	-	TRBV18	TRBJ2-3	CASSPQTPRGTDTQYF	TGTGCCAGCTCACCGCAGACTCCCAGGGGCACAGATACGCAGTATTTT
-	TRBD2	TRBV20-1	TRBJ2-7	CSAGRGKALGLAVHEQYF	TGCAGTGCTGGGAGAGGGAAGGCTCTGGGACTAGCCGTTCACGAGCAGTACTTC
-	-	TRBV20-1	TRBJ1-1	CSATGPRGTEAFF	TGCAGTGCTACTGGGCCCAGGGGCACTGAAGCTTTCTTT
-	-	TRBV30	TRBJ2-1	CAWSSASSYNEQFF	TGTGCCTGGAGTAGCGCGAGCTCCTACAATGAGCAGTTCTTC
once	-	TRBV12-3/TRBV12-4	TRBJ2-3	CASRSWGVSRTDTQYF	TGTGCCAGCAGGTCCTGGGGTGTAAGTCGCACAGATACGCAGTATTTT
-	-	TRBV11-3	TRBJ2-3	CASSFLGTDTQYF	TGTGCCAGCAGCTTTCTCGGCACAGATACGCAGTATTTT
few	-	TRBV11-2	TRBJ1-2	CASSSTGVYGYTF	TGTGCCAGCAGTTCCACGGGGGTCTATGGCTACACCTTC
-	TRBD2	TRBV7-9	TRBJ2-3	CASSPTSGPSYSTDTQYF	TGTGCCAGCAGCCCAACTAGCGGGCCGTCTTATAGCACAGATACGCAGTATTTT
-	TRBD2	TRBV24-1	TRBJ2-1	CATSEGTSGHNEQFF	TGTGCCACCAGTGAGGGGACTAGCGGACACAATGAGCAGTTCTTC
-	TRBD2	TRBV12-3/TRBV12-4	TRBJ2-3	CASSPLAGFTDTQYF	TGTGCCAGCAGTCCGCTAGCGGGCTTCACAGATACGCAGTATTTT
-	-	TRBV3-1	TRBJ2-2	CASSQWQGAGELFF	TGTGCCAGCAGCCAATGGCAGGGTGCCGGGGAGCTGTTTTTT
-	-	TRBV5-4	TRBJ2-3	CASSLGPTDTQYF	TGTGCCAGCAGCTTGGGGCCCACAGATACGCAGTATTTT
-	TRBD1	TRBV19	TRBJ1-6	CASSPQGTGGSPLHF	TGTGCCAGTAGTCCCCAAGGGACAGGGGGTTCACCCCTCCACTTT
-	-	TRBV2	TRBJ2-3	CASKTSADTQYF	TGTGCCAGCAAGACTAGTGCTGATACGCAGTATTTT
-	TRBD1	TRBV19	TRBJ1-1	CASSIQGAMNTEAFF	TGTGCCAGTAGTATACAGGGGGCGATGAACACTGAAGCTTTCTTT
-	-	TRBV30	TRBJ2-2	CARSPRNPNTGELFF	TGTGCTCGGAGCCCAAGGAACCCGAACACCGGGGAGCTGTTTTTT
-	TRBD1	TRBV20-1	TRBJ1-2	CSARGQTGSYGYTF	TGCAGTGCTAGAGGACAGACAGGGAGCTATGGCTACACCTTC
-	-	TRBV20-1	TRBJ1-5	CSARDYSNQPQHF	TGCAGTGCTAGGGACTATAGCAATCAGCCCCAGCATTTT
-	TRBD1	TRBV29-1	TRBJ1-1	CSVKSGTGGTEAFF	TGCAGCGTTAAATCCGGGACAGGGGGCACTGAAGCTTTCTTT
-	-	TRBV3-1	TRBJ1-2	CASSQGGWTDYGYTF	TGTGCCAGCAGCCAGGGCGGGTGGACAGACTATGGCTACACCTTC
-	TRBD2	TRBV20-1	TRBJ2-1	CSARSQRGRNEQFF	TGCAGTGCTAGATCTCAGCGGGGAAGAAATGAGCAGTTCTTC
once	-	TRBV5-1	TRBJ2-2	CASSFGTLNTGELFF	TGCGCCAGCAGCTTCGGGACACTCAACACCGGGGAGCTGTTTTTT
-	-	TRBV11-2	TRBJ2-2	CASSLKAPGELFF	TGTGCCAGCAGCTTAAAAGCGCCCGGGGAGCTGTTTTTT
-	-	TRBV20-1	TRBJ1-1	CSAYRGGAEAFF	TGCAGTGCTTACCGTGGGGGGGCCGAAGCTTTCTTT
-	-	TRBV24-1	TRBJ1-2	CATSDSLGYTF	TGTGCCACCAGTGATTCCCTGGGCTACACCTTC
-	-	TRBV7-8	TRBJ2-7	CASSLVGQSYEQYF	TGTGCCAGCAGCTTAGTTGGACAGAGCTACGAGCAGTACTTC
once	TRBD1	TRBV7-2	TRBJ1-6	CASSLGGGLNSPLHF	TGTGCCAGCAGCTTAGGAGGGGGCTTGAATTCACCCCTCCACTTT
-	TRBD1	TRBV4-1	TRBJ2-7	CASSQPWDRQYEQYF	TGCGCCAGCAGCCAACCTTGGGACAGACAGTACGAGCAGTACTTC
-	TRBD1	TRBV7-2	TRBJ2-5	CASSLAGQGQETQYF	TGTGCCAGCAGCTTAGCGGGACAGGGGCAAGAGACCCAGTACTTC
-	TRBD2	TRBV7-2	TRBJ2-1	CASSPRLAGAPEQFF	TGTGCCAGCAGCCCCCGACTAGCGGGGGCCCCTGAGCAGTTCTTC
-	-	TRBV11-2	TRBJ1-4	CASSEQGREKLFF	TGTGCCAGCAGCGAACAGGGTCGTGAAAAACTGTTTTTT
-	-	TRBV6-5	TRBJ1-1	CASSYSGRDTEAFF	TGTGCCAGCAGTTACTCGGGCAGGGACACTGAAGCTTTCTTT
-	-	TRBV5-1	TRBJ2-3	CASVRGGSTDTQYF	TGCGCCAGCGTCAGAGGGGGGAGCACAGATACGCAGTATTTT
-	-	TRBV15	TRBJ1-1	CATSRDRGRLEAFF	TGTGCCACCAGCAGAGATAGGGGGAGACTTGAAGCTTTCTTT
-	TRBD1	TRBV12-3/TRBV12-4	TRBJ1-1	CASRGQVGLSEAFF	TGTGCCAGCAGGGGACAGGTGGGTTTAAGTGAAGCTTTCTTT
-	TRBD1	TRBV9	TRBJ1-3	CASSVAGQGGNTIYF	TGTGCCAGCAGCGTAGCAGGACAGGGCGGAAACACCATATATTTT
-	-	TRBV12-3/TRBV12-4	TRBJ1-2	CASRTGWGANYGYTF	TGTGCCAGCAGGACTGGGTGGGGTGCTAACTATGGCTACACCTTC